These 23 T cell receptor beta chains were sequenced from one sample in a study of cytomegalovirus exposure and HLA in healthy donors (dated by TCRdb to about 2017). Library preparation used the immunoSEQ multiplex PCR assay. For the multiplex PCR, a mixture combining 60 forward primers for TCR Vbeta segments and 13 reverse primers for TCR Jbeta segments was used. Not all clones reach the TCRdb copy of this immuneACCESS table, which keeps in-frame sequences only. Checked studies attribute under half of the gap to unresolved V genes and leave the rest unexplained. The sample yields 95,000 to 100,000 clones; about 75% were counted once. In total, the top ten clones hold about 6.6% of the sample. The sequencing sample was made of PBMCs. The source of these receptors is a middle-aged man in good health and CMV-seropositive.

The J gene is TRBJ1-1, the V gene TRBV5-1; TRBD1 matches 7 bases. The V gene's germline CDR1 is SGHRS and CDR2 YFSETQ. The CDR3 loop spans 15 amino acids. J was trimmed by 1 base and V by 2 bases; bases with no gene match: 5. The CDR3 region is CASSLPGGRNTEAFF. CDR3 DNA: TGCGCCAGCAGCTTACCAGGGGGTCGGAACACTGAAGCTTTCTTT.

The rearrangement uses TRBV5-4 and TRBJ1-2, with 10 bases aligning to TRBD1. Per germline, CDR1 SGHNT and CDR2 YYREEE (reference sequence). The CDR3 totals 15 residues. Losses at the gene ends were 3 bases for V and 1 base for J; bases not matched to a gene: 3. The CDR3 protein is CASSSGQGGNYGYTF. Here the CDR3 DNA reads TGTGCCAGCAGCTCCGGACAGGGGGGTAACTATGGCTACACCTTC.

V usage is TRBV7-9 and J usage is TRBJ1-2; TRBD1 agrees at 8 bases. Germline V CDR1 and CDR2: SEHNR, FQNEAQ (reference sequence). J lost 6 bases, V lost 4 bases, and 7 bases had no gene match. The CDR3 has 14 amino acids. CDR3 in DNA: TGTGCCAGCAGCTCCACGGACAGGGACAATGGCTACACCTTC. This encodes CASSSTDRDNGYTF.

The V call is TRBV9, the J call TRBJ2-5; TRBD2 agrees at 13 bases. The last part of the DNA fits TRBJ2-7 better; the J call may be wrong. CDR1 and CDR2 from the germline V gene are SGDLS and YYNGEE. The CDR3 sequence is 15 residues long. Here the CDR3 DNA reads TGTGCCAGCAGCGGGGGGACTAGCGGGGACTACGAGCAGTACTTC. Translation: CASSGGTSGDYEQYF.

The chain has TRBV9 and TRBJ2-1; 8 bases match TRBD2. Looked up from germline, CDR1 is SGDLS and CDR2 is YYNGEE. With 0 bases clipped from V and 8 bases from J, the junction kept 10 bases outside the gene matches. The CDR3 runs 16 residues. In nucleotides, the CDR3 is TGTGCCAGCAGCGTAGGCGGGCGGGGGGCCGGGGATGAGCAGTTCTTC. This codes for CASSVGGRGAGDEQFF.

The chain links TRBV19 to TRBJ2-5; 7 bases fit TRBD1. The CDR3 is made up of 12 amino acids. Losses at the gene ends were 3 bases for V and 9 bases for J; bases not matched to a gene: 4. Germline V CDR1 and CDR2: LNHDA, SQIVND (reference sequence). CDR3 loop: CASSIEGQAQYF. The CDR3 nucleotides are TGTGCCAGTAGTATCGAAGGACAGGCCCAGTACTTC.

V gene TRBV6-1 combines with J gene TRBJ1-3, with D perhaps TRBD1 (5 bases). The V gene lost 2 bases and the J gene lost 0 bases, with 8 bases spanning the gap. The CDR3 totals 15 residues. Per germline, CDR1 MNHNS and CDR2 SASEGT. The CDR3 region has the DNA TGTGCCAGCAGTGAACAGGGCCTCTCTGGAAACACCATATATTTT. It specifies CASSEQGLSGNTIYF.

The rearrangement links TRBV7-9 to TRBJ2-3; 9 bases align to TRBD2. Trimming cost V 5 bases and J 5 bases; bases outside gene matches: 8. This CDR3 has 15 residues. Germline loops: CDR1 SEHNR, CDR2 FQNEAQ (reference sequence). The CDR3, as DNA: TGTGCCAGCAGCAAGAGGGCGGGGGGGCAAGATACGCAGTATTTT. This encodes CASSKRAGGQDTQYF.

CDR3 loop: CASSVGGGGVGELFF. The CDR3 DNA sequence: TGTGCCAGCAGCGTAGGGGGCGGGGGCGTCGGGGAGCTGTTTTTT. The chain has TRBV9 and TRBJ2-2, with D perhaps TRBD2 (7 bases). The germline CDR1 and CDR2 sequences are SGDLS and YYNGEE. The CDR3 loop spans 15 amino acids. Trimming stripped 0 bases from V and 7 bases from J, with 13 bases between. The whole variable domain, remainder taken from reference TRBV9 and TRBJ2-2, is DSGVTQTPKHLITATGQRVTLRCSPRSGDLSVYWYQQSLDQGLQFLIQYYNGEERAKGNILERFSAQQFPDLHSELNLSSLELGDSALYFCASSVGGGGVGELFFGEGSRLTVL.

The chain employs TRBV11-3 and TRBJ2-5; the D gene is possibly TRBD2 (6 bases). The V and J ends lost 1 base and 4 bases respectively, with 13 bases between them. This CDR3 spans 15 amino acids. CDR1 is SGHNT and CDR2 is YENEEA in the germline V gene. The CDR3 DNA reads as TGTGCCAGCAGCTTAGGGACTACCCAGCGAGAGACCCAGTACTTC. Its protein product is CASSLGTTQRETQYF.

The V and J genes are TRBV5-6 and TRBJ2-3; 8 bases are shared with TRBD2. CDR3 length equals 17 residues. Trimming at V came to 0 bases and at J to 3 bases, leaving 9 bases not matched to a gene. CDR1 is SGHDT, CDR2 YYEEEE, per germline. In DNA, the CDR3 is TGTGCCAGCAGCTTGGGGCCGCCGGGACTAGGGACAGATACGCAGTATTTT. Protein: CASSLGPPGLGTDTQYF.

This clone was picked up a small number of times. This chain joins TRBV7-9 and TRBJ2-7, with 9 bases fitting TRBD2. The germline CDR1 and CDR2 sequences are SEHNR and FQNEAQ (reference sequence). The CDR3 contains 16 residues. Unmatched junction bases numbered 4, after V lost 0 bases and J lost 1 base. The CDR3 sequence: CASSLALAGSSYEQYF. CDR3 bases: TGTGCCAGCAGCTTAGCGCTAGCGGGGTCTTCCTACGAGCAGTACTTC.

The J gene is TRBJ1-1, the V gene TRBV4-2; D might be TRBD1 (6 bases). The length of the CDR3 is 15 residues. The ends were cut back, 2 bases at V and 4 bases at J, with 14 bases in the middle. Germline V gene data show CDR1 as LGHNA and CDR2 as YNFKEQ. CDR3 in DNA: TGTGCCAGCAGCCAACAGGGGCGTGGGGGCACTGAAGCTTTCTTT. Its protein product is CASSQQGRGGTEAFF.

This chain links TRBV11-2 with TRBJ2-5; unclear D gene. V was pared by 4 bases and J by 0 bases, with 3 bases between. The CDR3 is made up of 12 amino acids. The V gene's germline CDR1 is SGHAT and CDR2 FQNNGV. The CDR3 DNA is TGTGCCAGCAGCTCCTACCAAGAGACCCAGTACTTC. It encodes CASSSYQETQYF. Supplemented by reference TRBV11-2 and TRBJ2-5, the full variable domain reads EAGVAQSPRYKIIEKRQSVAFWCNPISGHATLYWYQQILGQGPKLLIQFQNNGVVDDSQLPKDRFSAERLKGVDSTLKIQPAKLEDSAVYLCASSSYQETQYFGPGTRLLVL.

This sequence joins TRBV6-1 and TRBJ2-7; the D is unclear. This CDR3 has 14 amino acids. Germline V gives CDR1 MNHNS, CDR2 SASEGT. The V and J ends lost 5 bases and 3 bases respectively, with 14 bases between them. The CDR3 spells CASSLTGLDYEQYF. The CDR3 DNA reads TGTGCCAGCAGTCTCACCGGTCTCGACTACGAGCAGTACTTC.

This chain joins TRBV6-5 and TRBJ2-3, with TRBD2 matching 11 bases. The CDR3 runs to 15 residues. Germline V lookup: CDR1 MNHEY, CDR2 SVGAGI. The trim removed 4 bases at V and 4 bases at J, leaving 4 bases unmatched. CDR3 in amino acids: CASSFSGGAADTQYF. The CDR3 DNA follows: TGTGCCAGCAGTTTTAGCGGGGGGGCCGCAGATACGCAGTATTTT.

The rearrangement uses TRBV28 and TRBJ2-3, with 14 bases fitting TRBD2. The trim removed 6 bases at V and 2 bases at J, leaving 4 bases unmatched. This CDR3 spans 16 amino acids. Per the germline V gene, CDR1 is MDHEN and CDR2 is SYDVKM. The CDR3 sequence: CASRKTSGRATDTQYF. Written as DNA, the CDR3 is TGTGCCAGCAGAAAGACTAGCGGGAGGGCCACAGATACGCAGTATTTT.

CDR3 protein: CASTVSRDSFGYTF. The CDR3 coding sequence is TGTGCCAGCACCGTCAGCCGGGACAGCTTTGGCTACACCTTC. V and J are TRBV6-1 and TRBJ1-2, with 7 nucleotides matching TRBD1. Trimming at V came to 7 bases and at J to 7 bases, leaving 12 bases not matched to a gene. Germline assignment: CDR1 MNHNS and CDR2 SASEGT. This CDR3 region has 14 residues.

The chain combines TRBV19 with TRBJ2-7; D possibly corresponds to TRBD1 (5 bases). Germline V lookup: CDR1 LNHDA, CDR2 SQIVND (reference sequence). The CDR3 is made up of 14 amino acids. Trimming left V 4 bases short and J 3 bases short, with 13 bases between. The CDR3 DNA follows: TGTGCCAGTAGTACCCTCTTACAGGACTACGAGCAGTACTTC. Translation gives CASSTLLQDYEQYF.

The genes are TRBV6-5 and TRBJ2-7; D perhaps matches TRBD1 (5 bases). The CDR3 covers 15 residues. Germline CDR1 and CDR2: MNHEY and SVGAGI. V dropped 8 bases and J dropped 3 bases, with 20 bases sitting between them. CDR3 in DNA: TGTGCCAGCTCGAATTGGAACCAGGGCTACTACGAGCAGTACTTC. This sequence encodes CASSNWNQGYYEQYF.

The chain recombines TRBV27 with TRBJ2-7; TRBD2 aligns across 8 bases. Germline loops: CDR1 MNHEY, CDR2 SMNVEV (reference sequence). Trimming took 6 bases from V and 7 from J; bases not matched to a gene: 17. This CDR3 is built from 16 residues. Written as DNA, the CDR3 is TGTGCCAGCAGGACGGGGGGGGGTTTTAATCCTCGGGAGCAGTACTTC. As protein: CASRTGGGFNPREQYF.

V usage is TRBV28 and J usage is TRBJ2-2, with 8 bases identical to TRBD1. Germline assignment: CDR1 MDHEN and CDR2 SYDVKM. The CDR3 totals 20 residues. V was pared by 2 bases and J by 4 bases, with 18 bases of the junction left unmatched. The CDR3 DNA sequence: TGTGCCAGCAGTTTACCTAACCCCCCGGCGACAGGGGAAGTCACCGGGGAGCTGTTTTTT. Translation gives CASSLPNPPATGEVTGELFF.

The chain has TRBV9 and TRBJ2-3; D is uncertain. Germline CDR1 reads SGDLS; CDR2 reads YYNGEE. CDR3 length: 15 amino acids. Trimming took off 0 bases at V and 2 bases at J, with 10 bases between the two ends. The CDR3 is CASSVGREPTDTQYF. The DNA of the CDR3 is TGTGCCAGCAGCGTAGGTAGAGAACCCACAGATACGCAGTATTTT.